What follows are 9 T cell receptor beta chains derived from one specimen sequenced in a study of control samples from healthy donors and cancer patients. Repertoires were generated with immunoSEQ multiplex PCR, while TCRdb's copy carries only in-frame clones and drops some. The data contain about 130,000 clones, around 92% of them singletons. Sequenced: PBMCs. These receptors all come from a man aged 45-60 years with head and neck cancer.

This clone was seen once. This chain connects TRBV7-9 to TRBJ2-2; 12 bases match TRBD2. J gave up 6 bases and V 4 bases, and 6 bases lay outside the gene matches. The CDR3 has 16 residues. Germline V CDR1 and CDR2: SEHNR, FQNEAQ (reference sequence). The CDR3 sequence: CASSSGTSGWSGELFF. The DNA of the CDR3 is TGTGCCAGCAGCTCGGGGACTAGCGGGTGGTCCGGGGAGCTGTTTTTT. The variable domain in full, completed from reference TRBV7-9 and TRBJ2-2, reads DTGVSQNPRHKITKRGQNVTFRCDPISEHNRLYWYRQTLGQGPEFLTYFQNEAQLEKSRLLSDRFSAERPKGSFSTLEIQRTEQGDSAMYLCASSSGTSGWSGELFFGEGSRLTVL.

The CDR3 DNA sequence: TGTGCCACCAGTGACAATAGCGGGGGCGCCTACAATGAGCAGTTCTTC. Amino acid sequence: CATSDNSGGAYNEQFF. The chain is built from TRBV24-1 and TRBJ2-1, with 9 bases lining up with TRBD2. V shed 4 bases and J 2 bases; nucleotides not matched to a gene: 5. Looked up from germline, CDR1 is KGHDR and CDR2 is SFDVKD. There are 16 residues in the CDR3.

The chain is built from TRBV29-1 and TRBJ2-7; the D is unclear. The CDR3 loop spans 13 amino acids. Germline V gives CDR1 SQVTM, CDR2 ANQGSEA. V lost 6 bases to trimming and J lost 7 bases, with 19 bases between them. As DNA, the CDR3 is TGCAGCGTAATCTACCCGAACGTACGGGAGCAGTACTTC. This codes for CSVIYPNVREQYF.

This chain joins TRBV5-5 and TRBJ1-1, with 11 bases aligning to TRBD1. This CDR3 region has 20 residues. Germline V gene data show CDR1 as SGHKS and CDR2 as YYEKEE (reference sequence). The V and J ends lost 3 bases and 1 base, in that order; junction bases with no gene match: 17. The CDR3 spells CASSWEKDRGRIIKNTEAFF. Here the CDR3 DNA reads TGTGCCAGCAGCTGGGAGAAGGACAGGGGGCGTATAATCAAGAACACTGAAGCTTTCTTT.

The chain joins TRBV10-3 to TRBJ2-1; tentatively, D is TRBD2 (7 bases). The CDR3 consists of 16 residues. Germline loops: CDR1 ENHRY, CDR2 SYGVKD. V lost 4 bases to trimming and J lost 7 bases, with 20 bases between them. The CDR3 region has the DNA TGTGCCATCAGTGGCGTTGGCGGGGGCCGTGTGAATGAGCAGTTCTTC. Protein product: CAISGVGGGRVNEQFF.

CDR3 region: CASSGPRGASGGVLWGTDTQYF. The CDR3 nucleotides are TGTGCCAGCAGCGGACCCAGAGGGGCTAGCGGGGGGGTCCTATGGGGCACAGATACGCAGTATTTT. V usage is TRBV9 and J usage is TRBJ2-3; 12 bases line up with TRBD2. CDR3 length: 22 residues. The germline V gene has CDR1 SGDLS and CDR2 YYNGEE. Trimming at V came to 3 bases and at J to 1 base, leaving 21 bases not matched to a gene. Variable domain in full (rest from reference TRBV9 and TRBJ2-3): DSGVTQTPKHLITATGQRVTLRCSPRSGDLSVYWYQQSLDQGLQFLIQYYNGEERAKGNILERFSAQQFPDLHSELNLSSLELGDSALYFCASSGPRGASGGVLWGTDTQYFGPGTRLTVL.

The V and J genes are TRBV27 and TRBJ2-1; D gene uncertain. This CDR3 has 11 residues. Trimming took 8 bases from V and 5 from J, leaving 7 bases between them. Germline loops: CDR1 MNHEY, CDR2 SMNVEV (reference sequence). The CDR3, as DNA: TGTGCCAGCGGTCTGAACAATGAGCAGTTCTTC. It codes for CASGLNNEQFF.

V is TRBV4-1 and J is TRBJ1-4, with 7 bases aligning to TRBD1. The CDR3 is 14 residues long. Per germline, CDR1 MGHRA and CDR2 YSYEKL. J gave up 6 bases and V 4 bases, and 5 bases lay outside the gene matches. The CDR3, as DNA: TGCGCCAGCAGCCCCGGGACAGAGGATGAAAAACTGTTTTTT. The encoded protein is CASSPGTEDEKLFF.

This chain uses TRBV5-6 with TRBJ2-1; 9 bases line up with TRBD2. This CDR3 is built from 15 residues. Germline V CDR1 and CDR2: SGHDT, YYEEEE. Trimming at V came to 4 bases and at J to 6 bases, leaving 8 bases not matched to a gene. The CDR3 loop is CASSLAGLATNEQFF. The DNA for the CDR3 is TGTGCCAGCAGCCTCGCAGGACTAGCGACCAATGAGCAGTTCTTC.